This TCR beta chain was recovered during a study of lymphopenia after photon versus proton radiotherapy. Clones were read by immunoSEQ multiplex PCR, and TCRdb kept only the in-frame ones, dropping some. Of roughly 25,000 clones detected, approximately 90% appear once; the ten largest clones hold approximately 19%. Per the germline V gene, CDR1 is SGHTA and CDR2 is FQGNSA. CDR3 size: 16 residues. Trimming removed 5 bases from V and 1 base from J, with 16 bases in between. The receptor was isolated from a man aged 50 to 59 with gastric cancer. The V gene is TRBV7-2, the J gene TRBJ2-3; possible D gene TRBD1, 5 bases. Sequencing used peripheral blood, obtained from a patient treated with photon-based radiotherapy. CDR3 sequence (DNA): TGTGCCAGCAGCCCCCAGGCAGGGTATGGCACAGATACGCAGTATTTT. It yields the protein CASSPQAGYGTDTQYF.